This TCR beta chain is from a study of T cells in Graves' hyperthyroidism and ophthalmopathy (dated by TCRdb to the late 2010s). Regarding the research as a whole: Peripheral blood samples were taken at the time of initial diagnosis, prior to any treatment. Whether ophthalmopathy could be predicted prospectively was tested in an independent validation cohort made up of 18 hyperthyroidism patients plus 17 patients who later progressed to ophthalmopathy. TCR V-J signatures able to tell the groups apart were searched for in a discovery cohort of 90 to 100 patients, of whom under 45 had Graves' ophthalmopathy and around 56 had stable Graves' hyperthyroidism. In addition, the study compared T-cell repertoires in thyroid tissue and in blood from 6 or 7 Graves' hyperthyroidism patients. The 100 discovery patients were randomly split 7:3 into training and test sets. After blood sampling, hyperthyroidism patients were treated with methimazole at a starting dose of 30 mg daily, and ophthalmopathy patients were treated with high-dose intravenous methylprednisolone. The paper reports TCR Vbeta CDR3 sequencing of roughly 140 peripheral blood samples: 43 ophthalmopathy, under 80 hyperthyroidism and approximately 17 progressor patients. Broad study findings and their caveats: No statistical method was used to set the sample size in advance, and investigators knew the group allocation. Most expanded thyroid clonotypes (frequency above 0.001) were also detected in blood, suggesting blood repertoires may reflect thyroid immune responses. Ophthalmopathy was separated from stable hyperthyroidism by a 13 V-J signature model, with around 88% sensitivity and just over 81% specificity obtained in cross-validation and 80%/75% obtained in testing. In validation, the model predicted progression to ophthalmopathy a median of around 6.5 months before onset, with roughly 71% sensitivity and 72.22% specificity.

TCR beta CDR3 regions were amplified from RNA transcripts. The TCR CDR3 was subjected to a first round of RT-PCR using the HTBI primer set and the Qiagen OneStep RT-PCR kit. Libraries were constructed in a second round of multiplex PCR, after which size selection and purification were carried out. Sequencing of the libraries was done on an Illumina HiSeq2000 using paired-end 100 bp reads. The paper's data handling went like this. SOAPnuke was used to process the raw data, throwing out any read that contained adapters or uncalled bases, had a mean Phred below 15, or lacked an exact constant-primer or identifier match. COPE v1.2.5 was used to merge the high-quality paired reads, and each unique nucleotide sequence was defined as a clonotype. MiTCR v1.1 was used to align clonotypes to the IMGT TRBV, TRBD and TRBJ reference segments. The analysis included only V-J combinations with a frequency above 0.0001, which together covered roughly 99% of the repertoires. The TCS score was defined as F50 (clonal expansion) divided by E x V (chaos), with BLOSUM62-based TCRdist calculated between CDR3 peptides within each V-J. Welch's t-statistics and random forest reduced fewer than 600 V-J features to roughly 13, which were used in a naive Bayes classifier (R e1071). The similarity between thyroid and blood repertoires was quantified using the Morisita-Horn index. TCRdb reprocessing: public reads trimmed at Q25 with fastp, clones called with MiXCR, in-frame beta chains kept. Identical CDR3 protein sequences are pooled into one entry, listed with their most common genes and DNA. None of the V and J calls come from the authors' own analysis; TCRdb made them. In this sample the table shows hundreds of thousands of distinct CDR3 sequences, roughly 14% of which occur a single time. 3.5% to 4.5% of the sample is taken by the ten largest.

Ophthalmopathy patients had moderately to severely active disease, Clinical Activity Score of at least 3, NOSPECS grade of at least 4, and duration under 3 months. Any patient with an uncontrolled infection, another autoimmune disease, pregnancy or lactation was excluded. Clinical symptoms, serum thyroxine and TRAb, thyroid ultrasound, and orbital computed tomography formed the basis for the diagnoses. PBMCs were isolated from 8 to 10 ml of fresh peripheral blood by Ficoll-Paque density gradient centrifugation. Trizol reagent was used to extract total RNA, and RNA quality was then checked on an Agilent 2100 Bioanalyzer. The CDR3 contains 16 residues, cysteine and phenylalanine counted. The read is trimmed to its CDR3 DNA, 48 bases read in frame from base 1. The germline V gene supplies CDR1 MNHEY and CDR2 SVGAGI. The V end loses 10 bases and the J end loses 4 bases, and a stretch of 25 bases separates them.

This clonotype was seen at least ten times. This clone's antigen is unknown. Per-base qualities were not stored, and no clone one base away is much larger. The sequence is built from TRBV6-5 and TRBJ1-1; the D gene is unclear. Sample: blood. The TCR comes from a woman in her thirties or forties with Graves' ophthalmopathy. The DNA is TGTGCCACTCAGTTACCTGTTCGGGTAGGAGGCACTGAAGCTTTCTTT. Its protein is CATQLPVRVGGTEAFF.